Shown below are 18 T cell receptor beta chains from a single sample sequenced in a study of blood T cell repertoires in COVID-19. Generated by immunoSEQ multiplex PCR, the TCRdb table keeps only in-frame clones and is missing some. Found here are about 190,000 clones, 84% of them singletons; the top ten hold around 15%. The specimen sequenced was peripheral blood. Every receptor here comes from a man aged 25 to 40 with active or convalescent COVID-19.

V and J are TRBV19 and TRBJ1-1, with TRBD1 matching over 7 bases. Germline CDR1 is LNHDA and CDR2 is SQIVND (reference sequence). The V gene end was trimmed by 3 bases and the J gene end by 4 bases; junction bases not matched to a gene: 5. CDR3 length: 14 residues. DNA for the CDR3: TGTGCCAGTAGTATTGGAGACAGGGTCACTGAAGCTTTCTTT. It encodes CASSIGDRVTEAFF.

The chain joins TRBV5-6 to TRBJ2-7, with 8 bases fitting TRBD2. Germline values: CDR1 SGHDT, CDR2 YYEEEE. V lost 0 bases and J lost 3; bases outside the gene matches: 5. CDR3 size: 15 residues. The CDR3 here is CASSLDVSGVYEQYF. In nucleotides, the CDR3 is TGTGCCAGCAGCTTGGATGTTAGCGGGGTCTACGAGCAGTACTTC.

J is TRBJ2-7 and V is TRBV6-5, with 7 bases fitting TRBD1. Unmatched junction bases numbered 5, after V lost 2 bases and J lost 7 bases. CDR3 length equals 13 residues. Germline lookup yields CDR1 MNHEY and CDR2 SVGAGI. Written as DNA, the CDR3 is TGTGCCAGCAGTTACACAGGCAGGGGGGAGCAGTACTTC. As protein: CASSYTGRGEQYF.

The CDR3 sequence: CASSAGLAGDPDTQYF. The CDR3 DNA sequence: TGTGCCAGCAGCGCAGGACTAGCGGGAGACCCAGATACGCAGTATTTT. The chain couples TRBV11-3 to TRBJ2-3, with 13 bases matching TRBD2. CDR1 is SGHNT, CDR2 YENEEA, per germline. The CDR3 consists of 16 residues. With 5 bases clipped from V and 4 bases from J, the junction kept 6 bases outside the gene matches.

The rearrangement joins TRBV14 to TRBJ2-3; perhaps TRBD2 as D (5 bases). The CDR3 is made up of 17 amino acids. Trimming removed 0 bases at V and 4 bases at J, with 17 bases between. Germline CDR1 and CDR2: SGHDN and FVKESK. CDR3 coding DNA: TGTGCCAGCAGCCAAGATATGGACTGGCAGCTGTCAGATACGCAGTATTTT. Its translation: CASSQDMDWQLSDTQYF.

CDR3 sequence reads: CASSPRGNSPLHF. The CDR3 DNA reads TGTGCCAGCAGTCCACGGGGGAATTCACCCCTCCACTTT. The chain uses TRBV12-3 or TRBV12-4 and TRBJ1-6; TRBD1 is a possible D gene (5 bases). Trimming shortened V by 5 bases and J by 7 bases, and 9 bases separated the two germline ends. The CDR3 runs to 13 residues.

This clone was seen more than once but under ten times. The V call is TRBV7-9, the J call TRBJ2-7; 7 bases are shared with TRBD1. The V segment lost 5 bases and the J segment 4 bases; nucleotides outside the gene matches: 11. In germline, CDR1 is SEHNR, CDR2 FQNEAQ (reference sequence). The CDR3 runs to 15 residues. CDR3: CASSAPQDRWYEQYF. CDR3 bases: TGTGCCAGCAGCGCGCCCCAGGACAGGTGGTACGAGCAGTACTTC.

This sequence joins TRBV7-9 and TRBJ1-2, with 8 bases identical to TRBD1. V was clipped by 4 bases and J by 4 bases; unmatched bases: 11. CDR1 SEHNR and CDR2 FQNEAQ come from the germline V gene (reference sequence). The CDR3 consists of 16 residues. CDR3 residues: CASSSKLLGQGYGYTF. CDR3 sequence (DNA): TGTGCCAGCAGCTCCAAGCTCCTCGGACAGGGCTATGGCTACACCTTC. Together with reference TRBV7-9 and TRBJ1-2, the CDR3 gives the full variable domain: DTGVSQNPRHKITKRGQNVTFRCDPISEHNRLYWYRQTLGQGPEFLTYFQNEAQLEKSRLLSDRFSAERPKGSFSTLEIQRTEQGDSAMYLCASSSKLLGQGYGYTFGSGTRLTVV.

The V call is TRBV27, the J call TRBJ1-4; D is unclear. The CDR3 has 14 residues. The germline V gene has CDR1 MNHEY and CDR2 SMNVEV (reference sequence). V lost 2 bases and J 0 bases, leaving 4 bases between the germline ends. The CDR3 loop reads CASSLRPTNEKLFF. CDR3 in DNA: TGTGCCAGCAGTTTACGTCCAACTAATGAAAAACTGTTTTTT. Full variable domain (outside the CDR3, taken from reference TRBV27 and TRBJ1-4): EAQVTQNPRYLITVTGKKLTVTCSQNMNHEYMSWYRQDPGLGLRQIYYSMNVEVTDKGDVPEGYKVSRKEKRNFPLILESPSPNQTSLYFCASSLRPTNEKLFFGSGTQLSVL.

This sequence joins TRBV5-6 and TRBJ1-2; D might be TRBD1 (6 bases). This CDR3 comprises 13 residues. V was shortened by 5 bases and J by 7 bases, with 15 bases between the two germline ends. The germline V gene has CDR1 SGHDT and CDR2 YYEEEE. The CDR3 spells CASSTGHRSGYTF. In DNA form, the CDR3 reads TGTGCCAGCAGTACGGGACACCGCAGTGGCTACACCTTC.

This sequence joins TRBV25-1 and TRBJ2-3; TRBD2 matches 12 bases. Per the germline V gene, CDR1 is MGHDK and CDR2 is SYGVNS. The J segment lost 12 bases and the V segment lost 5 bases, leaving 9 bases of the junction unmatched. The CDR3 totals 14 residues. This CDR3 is CASSTSGRQQGQYF. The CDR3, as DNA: TGTGCCAGCAGTACTAGCGGGAGGCAGCAGGGCCAGTATTTT.

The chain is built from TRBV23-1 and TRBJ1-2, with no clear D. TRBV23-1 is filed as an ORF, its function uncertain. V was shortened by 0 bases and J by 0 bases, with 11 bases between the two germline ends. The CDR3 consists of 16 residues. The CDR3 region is CASSQSRAVANYGYTF. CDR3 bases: TGCGCCAGCAGTCAATCGCGGGCAGTAGCTAACTATGGCTACACCTTC.

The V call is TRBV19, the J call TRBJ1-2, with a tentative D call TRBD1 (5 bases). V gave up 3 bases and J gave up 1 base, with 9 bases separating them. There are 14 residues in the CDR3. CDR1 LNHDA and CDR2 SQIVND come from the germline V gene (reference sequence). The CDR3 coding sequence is TGTGCCAGTAGTATCCCGCAGGGTAACTATGGCTACACCTTC. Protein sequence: CASSIPQGNYGYTF.

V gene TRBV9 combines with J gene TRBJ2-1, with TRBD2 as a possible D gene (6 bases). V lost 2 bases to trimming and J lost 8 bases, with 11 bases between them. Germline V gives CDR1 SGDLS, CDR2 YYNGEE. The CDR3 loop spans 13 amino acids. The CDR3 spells CASSVGPGDEQFF. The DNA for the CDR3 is TGTGCCAGCAGCGTTGGGCCGGGGGATGAGCAGTTCTTC.

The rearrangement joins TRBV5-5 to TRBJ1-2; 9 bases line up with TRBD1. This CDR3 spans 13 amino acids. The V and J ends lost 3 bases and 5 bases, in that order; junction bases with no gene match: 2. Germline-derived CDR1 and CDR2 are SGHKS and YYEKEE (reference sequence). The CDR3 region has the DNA TGTGCCAGCAGCTCACAGGGGGCATATGGCTACACCTTC. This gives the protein CASSSQGAYGYTF.

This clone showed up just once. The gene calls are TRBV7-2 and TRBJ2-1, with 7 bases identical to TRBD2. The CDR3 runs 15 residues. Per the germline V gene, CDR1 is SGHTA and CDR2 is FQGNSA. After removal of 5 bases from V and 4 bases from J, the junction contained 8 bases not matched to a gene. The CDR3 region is CASSPSGGTYNEQFF. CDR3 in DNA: TGTGCCAGCAGCCCTAGCGGAGGTACTTACAATGAGCAGTTCTTC.

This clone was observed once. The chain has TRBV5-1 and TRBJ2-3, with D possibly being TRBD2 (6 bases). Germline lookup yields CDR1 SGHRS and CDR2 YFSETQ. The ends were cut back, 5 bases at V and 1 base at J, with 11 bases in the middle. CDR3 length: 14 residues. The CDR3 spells CASRTQRGTDTQYF. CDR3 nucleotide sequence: TGCGCCAGCAGAACCCAGCGGGGCACAGATACGCAGTATTTT.

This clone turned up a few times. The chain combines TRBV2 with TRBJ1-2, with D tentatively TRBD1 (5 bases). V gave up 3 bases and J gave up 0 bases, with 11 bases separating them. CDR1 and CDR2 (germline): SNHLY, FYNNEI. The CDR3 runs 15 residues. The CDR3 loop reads CASSDPGWANYGYTF. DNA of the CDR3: TGTGCCAGCAGTGATCCAGGGTGGGCTAACTATGGCTACACCTTC.